The 22 T cell receptor beta chains in this list originate from one sample, sequenced in a study of T cell changes during pregnancy in multiple sclerosis. The table came from immunoSEQ multiplex PCR; TCRdb's copy has only in-frame clones and leaves some out. The table records about 120,000 clones, around 93% of them present only once. The specimen was peripheral blood, collected before pregnancy. These receptors originate from a female donor with multiple sclerosis, enrolled in a pregnancy study.

This clone appeared a few times. This chain connects TRBV30 to TRBJ2-3; no firm D call. CDR3 length equals 12 residues. Germline V lookup: CDR1 GTSNPN, CDR2 SVGIG (reference sequence). V shed 8 bases and J shed 0 bases, with 9 bases lying between them. The CDR3 bases are TGTGCCCGGACCCTGAGCACAGATACGCAGTATTTT. This codes for CARTLSTDTQYF.

The chain carries TRBV9 and TRBJ1-2; a possible D gene is TRBD1 (5 bases). With 0 bases removed from V and 4 bases from J, the gap between germline ends came to 13 bases. Germline CDR1 SGDLS, CDR2 YYNGEE. The CDR3 is 15 amino acids. CDR3 amino acids: CASSVALDTIYGYTF. The DNA of the CDR3 is TGTGCCAGCAGCGTAGCTCTGGACACCATCTATGGCTACACCTTC.

This clone was seen once. The rearrangement joins TRBV5-8 to TRBJ1-6, with D tentatively TRBD1 (6 bases). V was cut by 0 bases and J by 10 bases, with 11 bases left in between. In germline, CDR1 is SGHTS, CDR2 YDEGEE. There are 14 residues in the CDR3. Written as DNA, the CDR3 is TGTGCCAGCAGCTTGGGACAGGTTGGGTCACCCCTCCACTTT. Encoded protein: CASSLGQVGSPLHF.

This clone was found once. This chain links TRBV5-4 with TRBJ2-3, with 13 nucleotides matching TRBD2. The CDR3 loop spans 17 amino acids. V lost 4 bases, J lost 0 bases, and 5 bases stayed unmatched. Germline V CDR1 and CDR2: SGHNT, YYREEE (reference sequence). The CDR3 spells CASSPRLAGGSTDTQYF. The DNA of the CDR3 is TGTGCCAGCAGCCCGCGACTAGCGGGAGGTAGCACAGATACGCAGTATTTT.

The rearrangement uses TRBV5-1 and TRBJ2-3; possible D gene TRBD2, 5 bases. Per germline, CDR1 SGHRS and CDR2 YFSETQ. Trimming took off 2 bases at V and 3 bases at J, with 13 bases between the two ends. The CDR3 loop spans 15 amino acids. The CDR3 sequence: CASSLAAASTDTQYF. The CDR3 bases are TGCGCCAGCAGCTTAGCGGCCGCGTCTACAGATACGCAGTATTTT.

This rearrangement joins TRBV5-1 to TRBJ2-1; weak D call: TRBD1 (6 bases). V was trimmed by 0 bases and J by 8 bases, leaving 12 bases between them. The length of the CDR3 is 14 residues. Germline V gives CDR1 SGHRS, CDR2 YFSETQ. The CDR3 bases are TGCGCCAGCAGCTTGGCAATACAGGGTGATGAGCAGTTCTTC. It is translated as CASSLAIQGDEQFF.

This chain connects TRBV14 to TRBJ2-5; D not certain. The CDR3 is 15 residues long. Germline loops: CDR1 SGHDN, CDR2 FVKESK. The V end was cut by 2 bases, the J end by 1 base, with 11 bases between. The CDR3 reads CASSQFTGIQETQYF. CDR3 nucleotide sequence: TGTGCCAGCAGCCAATTCACGGGTATCCAAGAGACCCAGTACTTC.

The chain is built from TRBV6-5 and TRBJ2-3, with no clear D. Trimming shortened V by 6 bases and J by 0 bases, and 10 bases separated the two germline ends. Germline V lookup: CDR1 MNHEY, CDR2 SVGAGI. CDR3 size: 14 residues. CDR3 protein: CASSRDGSTDTQYF. Here the CDR3 DNA reads TGTGCCAGCAGCCGAGACGGGAGCACAGATACGCAGTATTTT.

The J gene is TRBJ1-6, the V gene TRBV6-1; 10 bases match TRBD1. CDR1 MNHNS and CDR2 SASEGT come from the germline V gene. With V trimmed by 3 bases and J by 9 bases, 5 bases remained unmatched. The CDR3 is 15 residues long. CDR3 protein: CASSDQTGGFSPLHF. The CDR3 bases are TGTGCCAGCAGTGATCAGACAGGGGGCTTTTCACCCCTCCACTTT.

This sequence joins TRBV6-1 and TRBJ2-7; 14 bases fit TRBD2. CDR1 is MNHNS and CDR2 is SASEGT in the germline V gene. Trimming cost V 11 bases and J 3 bases; bases outside gene matches: 9. The CDR3 sequence is 15 residues long. CDR3 nucleotides: TGTGCCTGTCTACGGGGACTAGCGGGGGTCTACGAGCAGTACTTC. This translates into CACLRGLAGVYEQYF.

The chain links TRBV5-4 to TRBJ2-5, with 12 bases lining up with TRBD2. Unmatched junction bases numbered 5, after V lost 3 bases and J lost 5 bases. CDR3 length: 15 amino acids. The germline gives CDR1 SGHNT, CDR2 YYREEE (reference sequence). DNA of the CDR3: TGTGCCAGCAGCTCAAAGACTAGCGGGGGCGAGACCCAGTACTTC. Protein sequence: CASSSKTSGGETQYF.

This chain connects TRBV11-2 to TRBJ2-3; 7 positions agree with TRBD1. This CDR3 has 13 residues. V lost 4 bases to trimming and J lost 7 bases; unmatched junction nucleotides: 5. The germline V gene has CDR1 SGHAT and CDR2 FQNNGV. DNA of the CDR3: TGTGCCAGCAGCTCCGACAGGGCGTATACGCAGTATTTT. Translation: CASSSDRAYTQYF.

The chain uses TRBV21-1 and TRBJ1-2. TRBV21-1 is a listed pseudogene. The CDR3 runs 15 residues. In nucleotides, the CDR3 is TGTGCCAGCAGCAAATCGGGGGACCTCGGCTATGGCTACACCTTC. This gives the protein CASSKSGDLGYGYTF.

The V and J genes are TRBV5-5 and TRBJ2-3; maybe TRBD1 (6 bases). CDR1 and CDR2 from the germline V gene are SGHKS and YYEKEE (reference sequence). This CDR3 is 15 amino acids long. V was shortened by 4 bases and J by 3 bases, with 15 bases between the two germline ends. In DNA form, the CDR3 reads TGTGCCAGCAGCCGTTGGACAGCCACTACAGATACGCAGTATTTT. Its protein is CASSRWTATTDTQYF. Complete variable domain (other parts from reference TRBV5-5 and TRBJ2-3): DAGVTQSPTHLIKTRGQQVTLRCSPISGHKSVSWYQQVLGQGPQFIFQYYEKEERGRGNFPDRFSARQFPNYSSELNVNALLLGDSALYLCASSRWTATTDTQYFGPGTRLTVL.

The DNA for the CDR3 is TGCGCCAGCACTAGACAGGGAGCGGGCTACACCTTC. It yields the protein CASTRQGAGYTF. This sequence joins TRBV10-2 and TRBJ1-2; TRBD1 agrees at 7 bases. The CDR3 has 12 amino acids. J gave up 8 bases and V 7 bases, and 7 bases lay outside the gene matches. CDR1 is WSHSY, CDR2 SAAADI, per germline.

The chain employs TRBV5-4 and TRBJ1-5; a weak D match, TRBD1 (5 bases). Germline-derived CDR1 and CDR2 are SGHNT and YYREEE (reference sequence). The CDR3 loop spans 15 amino acids. Trimming took 0 bases from V and 5 from J, leaving 12 bases between them. CDR3 DNA sequence: TGTGCCAGCAGCTTGGGGTTGGGGGGGGATCAGCCCCAGCATTTT. It is translated as CASSLGLGGDQPQHF.

The chain has TRBV5-1 and TRBJ2-2; the D gene is possibly TRBD1 (5 bases). From germline, CDR1 is SGHRS and CDR2 YFSETQ. Trimming cost V 0 bases and J 1 base, with 10 bases left between them. This CDR3 has 16 amino acids. The DNA for the CDR3 is TGCGCCAGCAGCTTGGCCCCGACAGAGAACACCGGGGAGCTGTTTTTT. Translating it yields CASSLAPTENTGELFF.

The genes are TRBV5-1 and TRBJ2-7; D not certain. V was trimmed by 0 bases and J by 6 bases, leaving 4 bases between them. The CDR3 totals 11 residues. Germline lookup yields CDR1 SGHRS and CDR2 YFSETQ. CDR3 region: CASSLGREQYF. The CDR3 bases are TGCGCCAGCAGCTTGGGTCGCGAGCAGTACTTC.

In the case of this clone: Other DNA sequences from this sample encode an identical CDR3 as well. The chain links TRBV19 to TRBJ2-1; TRBD2 matches at 13 bases. CDR3 length equals 14 residues. V shed 5 bases, J shed 9 bases, and the junction held 4 bases outside the gene matches. The germline V gene encodes CDR1 LNHDA and CDR2 SQIVND (reference sequence). The DNA for the CDR3 is TGTGCCAGTAGTGGACTAGCGGGAGTTGGTGAGCAGTTCTTC. Translation gives CASSGLAGVGEQFF. Full variable domain (outside the CDR3, taken from reference TRBV19 and TRBJ2-1): DGGITQSPKYLFRKEGQNVTLSCEQNLNHDAMYWYRQDPGQGLRLIYYSQIVNDFQKGDIAEGYSVSREKKESFPLTVTSAQKNPTAFYLCASSGLAGVGEQFFGPGTRLTVL.

The chain links TRBV7-3 to TRBJ2-3; 10 bases are a match to TRBD1. The CDR3 has 16 residues. Germline loops: CDR1 SGHTA, CDR2 FQGTGA. V was clipped by 2 bases and J by 4 bases; unmatched bases: 6. DNA of the CDR3: TGTGCCAGCAGCTTACAGGGGGACAGGGGTGCAGATACGCAGTATTTT. Translated, it gives CASSLQGDRGADTQYF.

The V gene is TRBV27, the J gene TRBJ2-7; D is unresolved. This CDR3 has 14 amino acids. Germline lookup yields CDR1 MNHEY and CDR2 SMNVEV (reference sequence). Trimming cost V 10 bases and J 0 bases, with 16 bases left between them. The CDR3 DNA reads as TGTGCCACGTCCCCTGTCCTGAGCTCCTACGAGCAGTACTTC. It is translated as CATSPVLSSYEQYF.

This sequence joins TRBV5-1 and TRBJ1-2, with a possible D match to TRBD1 (5 bases). This CDR3 has 15 residues. Germline loops: CDR1 SGHRS, CDR2 YFSETQ. The V end lost 0 bases, the J end lost 0 bases, and 9 bases lay between the germline ends. This CDR3 is CASSLGQTTNYGYTF. CDR3 in DNA: TGCGCCAGCAGCTTGGGACAGACAACTAACTATGGCTACACCTTC.